The clone carrying this T cell receptor beta chain showed up many times. The antigen is unknown. This sample was taken from a study of tumor and adjacent non-tumor tissue in lung cancer. Study-level points and caveats: Significantly higher TCR diversity was found in tumor than normal lung.

TCRbeta libraries were built with three rounds of nested PCR, modified from ARM-PCR. A single record per CDR3 protein comes from TCRdb applying MiXCR to the multiplex PCR reads. The data contain roughly 45,000 distinct CDR3 sequences, approximately 57% of them singletons. This sample's RNA came from whole unsorted tissue. The normal lung tissue was taken more than 3 cm from the tumor edge. The CDR3 contains 13 residues. After removal of 10 bases from V and 3 bases from J, the junction contained 8 bases not matched to a gene. This clonotype originated in a man aged 45 to 65 with non-small cell lung cancer. The chain is built from TRBV12-3 or TRBV12-4 and TRBJ1-2, with TRBD1 identical over 7 bases. Material for sequencing was distant non-tumor lung tissue. In DNA form, the CDR3 reads TGTGCCACCAGAGACAGGGTCCACTATGGCTACACCTTC. Translation: CATRDRVHYGYTF.